This T cell receptor (beta chain) was profiled in a study of T cells in Graves' hyperthyroidism and ophthalmopathy. Across the whole study: Peripheral blood was taken when the disease was first diagnosed, before any treatment began.

In this sample, this clonotype turned up many times. Its specificity is not known. In germline, CDR1 is SEHNR, CDR2 FQNEAQ (reference sequence). Unmatched junction bases numbered 12, after V lost 5 bases and J lost 2 bases. CDR3 size: 17 residues. General study points: The model anticipated ophthalmopathy a median about 7 months pre-onset.

Amplified TCR beta CDR3 regions came from RNA transcripts. Primed by the HTBI set, a first-round RT-PCR was run on the TCR CDR3. TCRdb used MiXCR to reprocess the multiplex PCR reads, holding one entry per CDR3 protein. This table holds 270,000 or so distinct CDR3 sequences, less than 30% found once. Sampled blood dates from first hyperthyroidism diagnosis, and it precedes any ophthalmopathy symptoms. V is TRBV7-9 and J is TRBJ2-4, with 7 bases fitting TRBD1. Sequenced: blood. The origin of this receptor is a man between 40 and 49 years old with Graves' hyperthyroidism that later progressed to Graves' ophthalmopathy. In DNA, the CDR3 is TGTGCCAGCAGCCCAGACAGGGACCTTCCGCCCAAAAACATTCAGTACTTC. This translates into CASSPDRDLPPKNIQYF.